A selection of T cell receptor beta chains follows, all from one sample in a study of blood T cell repertoires in COVID-19. Assay used: immunoSEQ multiplex PCR; TCRdb lists only in-frame clones, some missing. The sample shows 250,000 or so clones, approximately 88% of them seen only once. The sample was PBMCs or T cells enriched from blood (not recorded which). The receptors shown here come from a woman aged 25-40 years who had been exposed to COVID-19. Each CDR3 is given with its conserved first and last residue. The D gene is left open where the match is weak. Expanded clones get a size class; other rows say once, few or many, or leave the size out.

TRBV5-1,-,TRBJ2-5,TRBD1,CASSLRQGVTETQYF,TGCGCCAGCAGCTTGAGACAGGGGGTTACGGAGACCCAGTACTTC
TRBV10-1,-,TRBJ2-3,TRBD2,CASSEGLAGGLDTQYF,TGCGCCAGCAGTGAGGGGCTAGCGGGAGGATTAGATACGCAGTATTTT
TRBV15,once,TRBJ2-5,-,CATSSDKGYRQETQYF,TGTGCCACCAGCAGTGATAAGGGTTACAGGCAAGAGACCCAGTACTTC
TRBV29-1,-,TRBJ1-2,-,CSVEGRGYYGYTF,TGCAGCGTTGAAGGGCGGGGGTATTATGGCTACACCTTC
TRBV5-1,-,TRBJ1-1,TRBD1,CASSGDRASTEAFF,TGCGCCAGCAGCGGGGACAGGGCCAGCACTGAAGCTTTCTTT
TRBV3-1/TRBV3-2,-,TRBJ1-6,-,CASSPGGSPLHF,TGTGCCAGCAGCCCGGGGGGTTCACCCCTCCACTTT
TRBV2,-,TRBJ2-5,TRBD1,CASSAGQGSVETQYF,TGTGCCAGCAGTGCGGGACAGGGGAGTGTGGAGACCCAGTACTTC
TRBV7-3,-,TRBJ2-3,TRBD2,CASSYSGSGTDTQYF,TGTGCCAGCAGCTACAGCGGGAGTGGGACAGATACGCAGTATTTT
TRBV2,medium-sized,TRBJ2-7,-,CASSERGFNEQYF,TGTGCCAGCAGTGAACGGGGTTTCAACGAGCAGTACTTC
TRBV2,-,TRBJ1-3,-,CASTGDGNTIYF,TGTGCCAGTACGGGTGATGGAAACACCATATATTTT
TRBV2,-,TRBJ1-4,TRBD1,CASSADRTATNEKLFF,TGTGCCAGCAGTGCGGACAGGACCGCAACTAATGAAAAACTGTTTTTT
TRBV30,once,TRBJ1-5,-,CAWSSGVNQPQHF,TGTGCCTGGAGCTCCGGAGTCAATCAGCCCCAGCATTTT
TRBV5-1,-,TRBJ1-6,TRBD1,CASSSGQGKNSPLHF,TGCGCCAGCAGCTCGGGACAGGGAAAAAATTCACCCCTCCACTTT
TRBV10-2,-,TRBJ1-6,TRBD1,CASRGTGLDSPLHF,TGCGCCAGCAGAGGGACAGGGTTGGATTCACCCCTCCACTTT
TRBV25-1,-,TRBJ1-1,-,CASTMNTEAFF,TGTGCCAGCACAATGAACACTGAAGCTTTCTTT
TRBV14,once,TRBJ2-5,-,CASSRLLADLETQYF,TGTGCCAGCAGTCGACTATTGGCGGATCTAGAGACCCAGTACTTC
TRBV7-3,-,TRBJ2-7,-,CASSPGPGVEQYF,TGTGCCAGCAGCCCAGGCCCAGGGGTCGAGCAGTACTTC
TRBV6-5,once,TRBJ2-7,TRBD1,CASRPGTAYYEQYF,TGTGCCAGCAGACCCGGGACAGCTTACTACGAGCAGTACTTC
TRBV5-6,-,TRBJ1-5,-,CASSSRGSGNQPQHF,TGTGCCAGCAGCTCCAGGGGTAGTGGCAATCAGCCCCAGCATTTT
TRBV29-1,once,TRBJ2-1,-,CSVPGLGYNEQFF,TGCAGCGTTCCGGGACTTGGCTACAATGAGCAGTTCTTC
TRBV30,-,TRBJ1-2,TRBD1,CAWTGGYGYTF,TGTGCCTGGACAGGGGGATACGGCTACACCTTC
TRBV6-5,-,TRBJ1-3,-,CASKDTSSGNTIYF,TGTGCCAGCAAGGACACGAGCTCTGGAAACACCATATATTTT
TRBV9,once,TRBJ2-2,TRBD1,CASSRTGQGLGATGELFF,TGTGCCAGCAGCCGCACCGGACAGGGGCTTGGTGCCACCGGGGAGCTGTTTTTT
TRBV27,-,TRBJ2-5,-,CASSDGQPYQETQYF,TGTGCCAGCAGTGACGGACAGCCGTACCAAGAGACCCAGTACTTC
TRBV6-5,many,TRBJ2-7,TRBD2,CASSYSGTSGSDEQYF,TGTGCCAGCAGTTACTCTGGGACTAGCGGGAGCGACGAGCAGTACTTC
TRBV6-5,once,TRBJ2-7,-,CASSPTGTYYYEQYF,TGTGCCAGCAGCCCCACCGGGACATACTACTACGAGCAGTACTTC
TRBV6-5,-,TRBJ2-7,TRBD1,CATRGARQGYEQYF,TGTGCCACCAGGGGAGCGAGACAGGGCTACGAGCAGTACTTC
TRBV6-5,-,TRBJ1-1,TRBD1,CASSRGQSEAFF,TGTGCCAGCAGTAGGGGACAGAGTGAAGCTTTCTTT
TRBV10-3,-,TRBJ1-2,-,CAISVKSEGYTF,TGTGCCATCAGTGTAAAGAGTGAGGGCTACACCTTC
TRBV14,-,TRBJ1-6,-,CASSQAAGVISPLHF,TGTGCCAGCAGCCAAGCGGCAGGGGTTATTTCACCCCTCCACTTT
TRBV24-1,few,TRBJ2-4,-,CATKPSLAKNIQYF,TGTGCCACCAAGCCATCGCTAGCCAAAAACATTCAGTACTTC
TRBV6-2/TRBV6-3,-,TRBJ2-5,-,CASSYGGREDETQYF,TGTGCCAGCAGTTACGGTGGCAGGGAGGATGAGACCCAGTACTTC
TRBV6-5,-,TRBJ2-7,-,CASSYRDSLREQYF,TGTGCCAGCAGTTACCGCGATTCCCTACGAGAGCAGTACTTC
TRBV5-1,few,TRBJ2-1,TRBD1,CASSAGTGYNEQFF,TGCGCCAGCAGCGCCGGGACAGGATACAATGAGCAGTTCTTC
TRBV3-1/TRBV3-2,-,TRBJ1-6,TRBD1,CASSQDGQGRDSPLHF,TGTGCCAGCAGCCAAGACGGACAGGGCAGGGATTCACCCCTCCACTTT
TRBV24-1,-,TRBJ1-1,-,CATSRSSGTEAFF,TGTGCCACCAGCCGATCGTCGGGGACTGAAGCTTTCTTT
TRBV29-1,-,TRBJ1-2,-,CSVLIGNYGYTF,TGCAGCGTCCTAATCGGGAACTATGGCTACACCTTC
TRBV5-6,-,TRBJ2-5,TRBD2,CASSYGLGQETQYF,TGTGCCAGCAGCTACGGACTAGGCCAAGAGACCCAGTACTTC
TRBV11-2,-,TRBJ2-1,TRBD2,CASSLGLGGRPYNEQFF,TGTGCCAGCAGCTTAGGGTTAGGCGGGAGGCCATACAATGAGCAGTTCTTC